A single sample is the source of the 8 T cell receptor beta chains below, sequenced in a study of shared clonotypes between healthy human individuals. The table came from immunoSEQ multiplex PCR; TCRdb's copy has only in-frame clones and leaves some out. This table holds about 610,000 clones, almost 97% found once. The source material was naive CD4+ T cells sorted from blood. Subset: CD45RA+ positively selected. These receptors were collected from a woman in her 30s in good health.

This clone was picked up one time. This rearrangement joins TRBV6-5 to TRBJ1-1, with 8 bases fitting TRBD1. CDR3 length: 16 amino acids. Germline V gene data show CDR1 as MNHEY and CDR2 as SVGAGI. After removal of 2 bases from V and 1 base from J, the junction contained 6 bases not matched to a gene. This CDR3 reads CASSYTTGGGNTEAFF. The DNA for the CDR3 is TGTGCCAGCAGTTACACAACAGGGGGAGGGAACACTGAAGCTTTCTTT.

The V gene is TRBV28, the J gene TRBJ2-1; 13 positions match TRBD2. Germline CDR1 MDHEN, CDR2 SYDVKM. V dropped 2 bases and J dropped 2; count of bases not matched to a gene: 6. This CDR3 is built from 18 residues. CDR3 DNA: TGTGCCAGCAGTTTAACTAGCGGGAGGGTCTGGACCTACAATGAGCAGTTCTTC. This sequence encodes CASSLTSGRVWTYNEQFF.

The CDR3 DNA is TGTGCCAGCAGTTTATCGAATAGGGGGGGGCGTGAAAAACTGTTTTTT. This encodes CASSLSNRGGREKLFF. J is TRBJ1-4 and V is TRBV27; a possible D gene is TRBD1 (6 bases). This CDR3 is built from 16 residues. Germline CDR1 and CDR2: MNHEY and SMNVEV (reference sequence). V dropped 0 bases and J dropped 7 bases, with 15 bases sitting between them.

The chain links TRBV10-2 to TRBJ1-4; 8 positions agree with TRBD1. V shed 5 bases and J 5 bases; nucleotides not matched to a gene: 7. The CDR3 spans 15 residues. Germline loops: CDR1 WSHSY, CDR2 SAAADI. CDR3 bases: TGCGCCAGCAGTCCTCAGGGGGCCTTCAATGAAAAACTGTTTTTT. The encoded protein is CASSPQGAFNEKLFF.

The V and J genes are TRBV5-5 and TRBJ2-7; possibly TRBD2 for D (6 bases). Germline V gives CDR1 SGHKS, CDR2 YYEKEE (reference sequence). CDR3 length equals 16 residues. Trimming removed 1 base at V and 5 bases at J, with 19 bases between. The CDR3 protein is CASSLYSAWGVHEQYF. The CDR3 DNA is TGTGCCAGCAGCTTGTATTCTGCCTGGGGGGTCCACGAGCAGTACTTC. The full variable domain, rest sourced from reference TRBV5-5 and TRBJ2-7, is DAGVTQSPTHLIKTRGQQVTLRCSPISGHKSVSWYQQVLGQGPQFIFQYYEKEERGRGNFPDRFSARQFPNYSSELNVNALLLGDSALYLCASSLYSAWGVHEQYFGPGTRLTVT.

J is TRBJ2-1 and V is TRBV7-2; D unresolved. Trimming cost V 0 bases and J 5 bases, with 5 bases left between them. The germline CDR1 and CDR2 sequences are SGHTA and FQGNSA. CDR3 size: 13 residues. CDR3 nucleotide sequence: TGTGCCAGCAGCTTAGCAGCCCACAATGAGCAGTTCTTC. This codes for CASSLAAHNEQFF.

This clone turned up a few times. The rearrangement joins TRBV6-5 to TRBJ1-1; tentative D call: TRBD1 (6 bases). The V end was cut by 0 bases, the J end by 6 bases, with 11 bases between. The CDR3 contains 14 residues. Germline values: CDR1 MNHEY, CDR2 SVGAGI. CDR3 in DNA: TGTGCCAGCAGTTACTCGCGCAGGGGCCCTGAAGCTTTCTTT. Residues: CASSYSRRGPEAFF.

The chain is built from TRBV7-9 and TRBJ1-3, with D possibly being TRBD1 (5 bases). From germline, CDR1 is SEHNR and CDR2 FQNEAQ (reference sequence). This CDR3 spans 16 amino acids. V lost 5 bases, J lost 7 bases, and 21 bases lay in between. CDR3 loop: CASSHIRDSVWNTIYF. In DNA form, the CDR3 reads TGTGCCAGCAGCCACATCCGGGACTCCGTCTGGAACACCATATATTTT. Drawing the rest from reference TRBV7-9 and TRBJ1-3, the complete variable domain is DTGVSQNPRHKITKRGQNVTFRCDPISEHNRLYWYRQTLGQGPEFLTYFQNEAQLEKSRLLSDRFSAERPKGSFSTLEIQRTEQGDSAMYLCASSHIRDSVWNTIYFGEGSWLTVV.